This T cell receptor (beta chain) was identified during a study of blood T cell repertoires in COVID-19. Study overall: Italy, Spain and the United States were the sources of the convalescent and acute COVID-19 samples. Nucleic acid was either cDNA or gDNA, and it came from T cells, B-cell-depleted T cells, or PBMCs.

Unmatched junction bases numbered 11, after V lost 5 bases and J lost 7 bases. CDR1 is SGHVS and CDR2 is FQNEAQ in the germline V gene. This CDR3 comprises 15 residues. TCRdb keeps only in-frame clones here, not all; method: immunoSEQ multiplex PCR. The table has 55,000 to 75,000 clones, roughly four fifths seen once. Seattle-derived patients entered the study during active infection and were followed longitudinally. The genes are TRBV7-8 and TRBJ1-2; 9 nucleotides align to TRBD1. Sequences were obtained from peripheral blood. The sequence was obtained from an elderly man with COVID-19, enrolled during active disease. CDR3 protein: CASSLSVQGALGYTF. The CDR3 coding sequence is TGTGCCAGCAGCCTTTCTGTACAGGGGGCGCTTGGCTACACCTTC.